The 20 T cell receptor beta chains reported below all come from one sample, sequenced in a study of cytomegalovirus exposure and HLA in healthy donors. PCR used 60 Vbeta primers and 13 Jbeta primers. The data were produced by immunoSEQ multiplex PCR, yet TCRdb's version contains in-frame clones alone and is incomplete. The sample includes a few hundred thousand clones, roughly 80% of them seen just once. What was sequenced was PBMCs. The receptors stem from a man between 35 and 55 years old in good health and CMV-seronegative.

This chain links TRBV9 with TRBJ2-1; D unclear. There are 14 residues in the CDR3. Germline V lookup: CDR1 SGDLS, CDR2 YYNGEE. V dropped 1 base and J dropped 5 bases, with 10 bases sitting between them. CDR3 nucleotide sequence: TGTGCCAGCAGCGTAACAGTTACAGACAATGAGCAGTTCTTC. Protein product: CASSVTVTDNEQFF.

The chain employs TRBV18 and TRBJ2-2; TRBD1 agrees at 9 bases. The CDR3 length is 16 residues. The ends lost 3 bases at V and 6 bases at J; junction bases unmatched: 8. Per the germline V gene, CDR1 is KGHSH and CDR2 is LQKENI. In DNA, the CDR3 is TGTGCCAGCTCACCCCAGGACAGGGGATTGGCCGGGGAGCTGTTTTTT. It yields the protein CASSPQDRGLAGELFF.

V is TRBV7-9 and J is TRBJ1-3; D gene ambiguous. V was cut by 1 base and J by 0 bases, with 10 bases left in between. The CDR3 loop spans 16 amino acids. The germline gives CDR1 SEHNR, CDR2 FQNEAQ (reference sequence). The chain's CDR3 is CASSLGRSSSGNTIYF. DNA of the CDR3: TGTGCCAGCAGCTTAGGGCGGTCGAGCTCTGGAAACACCATATATTTT.

J is TRBJ1-5 and V is TRBV28; D ambiguous. The CDR3 is made up of 13 amino acids. V lost 4 bases and J 6 bases, leaving 10 bases between the germline ends. Germline CDR1 and CDR2: MDHEN and SYDVKM. CDR3 sequence (DNA): TGTGCCAGCAGTTCGGGATGGAGTCAGCCCCAGCATTTT. Its translation is CASSSGWSQPQHF.

The chain employs TRBV5-5 and TRBJ1-6; tentative D call: TRBD1 (6 bases). The V gene's germline CDR1 is SGHKS and CDR2 YYEKEE (reference sequence). CDR3 length equals 16 residues. The germline V and J ends were trimmed by 2 bases and 8 bases, with 17 bases remaining between them. The CDR3 region has the DNA TGTGCCAGCAGCTTTCTACGGGGCAGGGGTTATTCACCCCTCCACTTT. Protein sequence: CASSFLRGRGYSPLHF. Full variable domain (missing parts from reference TRBV5-5 and TRBJ1-6): DAGVTQSPTHLIKTRGQQVTLRCSPISGHKSVSWYQQVLGQGPQFIFQYYEKEERGRGNFPDRFSARQFPNYSSELNVNALLLGDSALYLCASSFLRGRGYSPLHFGNGTRLTVT.

This chain uses TRBV10-3 with TRBJ2-5; D gene ambiguous. The CDR3 extends over 13 amino acids. Germline-derived CDR1 and CDR2 are ENHRY and SYGVKD. Trimming removed 2 bases from V and 5 bases from J, with 9 bases in between. The CDR3 nucleotides read TGTGCCATCAGTGAGGAGGTTGGGGAGACCCAGTACTTC. It yields the protein CAISEEVGETQYF.

CDR3 amino acids: CASSDNGDTQYF. The DNA for the CDR3 is TGTGCCAGCAGTGACAACGGGGATACGCAGTATTTT. This chain connects TRBV6-4 to TRBJ2-3; D ambiguous. The germline gives CDR1 MRHNA, CDR2 SNTAGT. Deletions cut 2 bases from V and 6 bases from J, with 6 bases between. This CDR3 region has 12 residues.

J is TRBJ2-3 and V is TRBV18; TRBD2 matches 8 bases. Germline values: CDR1 KGHSH, CDR2 LQKENI. The CDR3 is made up of 16 amino acids. V gave up 6 bases and J gave up 5 bases; unmatched junction bases: 13. The CDR3 is CASSPLAGLVGDTQYF. The CDR3 DNA reads as TGTGCCAGCTCTCCCCTCGCGGGACTAGTCGGAGATACGCAGTATTTT.

Only a few counts were recorded for this clone. CDR3 bases: TGTGCCAGCAGCACCGGGACAGTAAATTCACCCCTCCACTTT. It encodes CASSTGTVNSPLHF. The chain links TRBV7-9 to TRBJ1-6; 7 positions agree with TRBD1. Trimming cost V 5 bases and J 7 bases; bases outside gene matches: 5. The CDR3 is 14 amino acids. Germline V lookup: CDR1 SEHNR, CDR2 FQNEAQ (reference sequence).

J is TRBJ2-3 and V is TRBV19; 9 bases are shared with TRBD1. With 7 bases clipped from V and 9 bases from J, the junction kept 8 bases outside the gene matches. The CDR3 runs to 13 residues. CDR1 and CDR2 (germline): LNHDA, SQIVND (reference sequence). CDR3 sequence reads: CASTTSGQGTQYF. CDR3 nucleotide sequence: TGTGCCAGTACCACATCCGGACAGGGGACGCAGTATTTT.

The chain couples TRBV6-1 to TRBJ1-1; 8 bases match TRBD1. The CDR3 loop spans 13 amino acids. Germline lookup yields CDR1 MNHNS and CDR2 SASEGT. The ends lost 2 bases at V and 5 bases at J; junction bases unmatched: 1. The CDR3 loop reads CASSENRGTEAFF. The CDR3 nucleotides read TGTGCCAGCAGTGAAAACAGGGGGACTGAAGCTTTCTTT.

The chain couples TRBV6-1 to TRBJ1-1; D uncertain. Trimming took 7 bases from V and 1 from J, leaving 16 bases between them. The CDR3 sequence is 15 residues long. Germline loops: CDR1 MNHNS, CDR2 SASEGT. The CDR3 loop reads CASTLTFSSNTEAFF. As DNA, the CDR3 is TGTGCCAGCACCCTGACATTCTCTTCGAACACTGAAGCTTTCTTT.

The chain links TRBV7-9 to TRBJ1-4; D perhaps matches TRBD1 (6 bases). V was cut by 5 bases and J by 3 bases, with 19 bases left in between. Germline V gene sequence: CDR1 SEHNR, CDR2 FQNEAQ (reference sequence). This CDR3 has 17 amino acids. The CDR3 bases are TGTGCCAGCAGCCCCCCCCTAATAACAGGGCCTAATGAAAAACTGTTTTTT. This translates into CASSPPLITGPNEKLFF.

For this clone: One end of the junction is discordant with germline, which a read error may explain. The rearrangement joins TRBV7-9 to TRBJ1-1; weak D call: TRBD1 (5 bases). The CDR3 loop spans 15 amino acids. Germline V gene data show CDR1 as SEHNR and CDR2 as FQNEAQ (reference sequence). The CDR3 sequence is CASSFWGGVKTEAFF. The CDR3 bases are TGTGCCAGCAGCTTCTGGGGAGGGGTGAAGACTGAAGCTTTCTTT.

The CDR3: CASSAGGTGEWRFF. DNA for the CDR3: TGTGCCAGCAGCGCCGGAGGGACAGGGGAATGGAGGTTCTTC. The chain combines TRBV9 with TRBJ2-1; 10 bases are shared with TRBD1. Germline loops: CDR1 SGDLS, CDR2 YYNGEE. This CDR3 has 14 amino acids. Trimming took 3 bases from V and 15 from J; bases not matched to a gene: 12.

This chain joins TRBV19 and TRBJ1-5, with 9 bases fitting TRBD1. This CDR3 is 16 amino acids long. V was clipped by 8 bases and J by 5 bases; unmatched bases: 13. The V gene's germline CDR1 is LNHDA and CDR2 SQIVND (reference sequence). CDR3 DNA sequence: TGTGCCAGTCGTCCGGGACAGGGACTTTCCTATCAGCCCCAGCATTTT. Encoded protein: CASRPGQGLSYQPQHF.

This sequence joins TRBV7-8 and TRBJ1-4, with D possibly being TRBD1 (6 bases). Trimming removed 6 bases at V and 3 bases at J, with 14 bases between. The germline V gene encodes CDR1 SGHVS and CDR2 FQNEAQ. CDR3 length: 15 amino acids. The DNA for the CDR3 is TGTGCCAGCAGTCCCACCGGACAGTCTAATGAAAAACTGTTTTTT. Protein sequence: CASSPTGQSNEKLFF.

The chain combines TRBV6-5 with TRBJ2-5; D gene ambiguous. CDR1 and CDR2 from the germline V gene are MNHEY and SVGAGI. Trimming left V 0 bases short and J 1 base short, with 6 bases between. There are 14 residues in the CDR3. CDR3 nucleotide sequence: TGTGCCAGCAGTTACTCCCGCAGCCAAGAGACCCAGTACTTC. It codes for CASSYSRSQETQYF.

The chain employs TRBV27 and TRBJ2-5, with 9 bases lining up with TRBD2. Judging by the DNA end, TRBJ2-7 fits better; the J call may be wrong. CDR3 length: 15 residues. From germline, CDR1 is MNHEY and CDR2 SMNVEV (reference sequence). DNA of the CDR3: TGTGCCAGCAGGCCCCAAAGCGGGAGGACCCACGAGCAGTACTTC. It specifies CASRPQSGRTHEQYF.

The gene calls are TRBV12-5 and TRBJ2-1; 11 bases are shared with TRBD2. This CDR3 spans 18 amino acids. Germline CDR1 LGHNT, CDR2 FRNRAP. Germline trimming cut 0 bases from V and 0 bases from J; bases unmatched to any gene: 4. CDR3 loop: CASGLVVAGGDSYNEQFF. The DNA of the CDR3 is TGTGCTAGTGGTTTGGTCGTAGCGGGGGGGGACTCCTACAATGAGCAGTTCTTC.